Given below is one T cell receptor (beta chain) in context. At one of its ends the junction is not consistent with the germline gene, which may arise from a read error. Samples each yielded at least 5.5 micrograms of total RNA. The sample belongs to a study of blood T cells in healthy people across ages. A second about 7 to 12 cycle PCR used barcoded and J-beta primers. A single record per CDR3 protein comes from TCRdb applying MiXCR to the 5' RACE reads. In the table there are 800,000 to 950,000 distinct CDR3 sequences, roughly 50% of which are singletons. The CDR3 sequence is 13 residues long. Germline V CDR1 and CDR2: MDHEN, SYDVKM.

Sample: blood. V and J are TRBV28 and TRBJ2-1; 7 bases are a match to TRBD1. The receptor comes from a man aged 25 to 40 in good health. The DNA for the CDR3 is TGTGCCTGCAGTGCACGAGGGGGCCATGAGCAGTTCTTC. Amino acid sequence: CACSARGGHEQFF.